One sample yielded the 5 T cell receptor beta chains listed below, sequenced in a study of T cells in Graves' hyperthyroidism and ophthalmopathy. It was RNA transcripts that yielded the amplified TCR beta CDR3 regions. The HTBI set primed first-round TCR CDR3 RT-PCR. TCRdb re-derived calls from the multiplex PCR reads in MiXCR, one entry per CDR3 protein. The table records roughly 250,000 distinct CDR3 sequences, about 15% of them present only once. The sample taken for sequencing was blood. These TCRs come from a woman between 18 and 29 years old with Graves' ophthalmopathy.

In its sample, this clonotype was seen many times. The CDR3 region is CASSFTKGPGVKTQYF. The CDR3 DNA reads as TGTGCCAGCAGCTTCACTAAGGGGCCAGGTGTAAAGACCCAGTACTTC. The V call is TRBV11-3, the J call TRBJ2-5, with a tentative D call TRBD1 (5 bases). CDR1 and CDR2 (germline): SGHNT, YENEEA. Trimming shortened V by 3 bases and J by 6 bases, and 20 bases separated the two germline ends. The CDR3 covers 16 residues.

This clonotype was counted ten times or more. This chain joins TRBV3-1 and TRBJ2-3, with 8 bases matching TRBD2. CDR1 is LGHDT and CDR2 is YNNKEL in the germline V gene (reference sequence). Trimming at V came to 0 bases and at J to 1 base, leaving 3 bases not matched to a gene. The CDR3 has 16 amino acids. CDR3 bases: TGTGCCAGCAGCCAAGATAGGCGGGGGGGCACAGATACGCAGTATTTT. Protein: CASSQDRRGGTDTQYF.

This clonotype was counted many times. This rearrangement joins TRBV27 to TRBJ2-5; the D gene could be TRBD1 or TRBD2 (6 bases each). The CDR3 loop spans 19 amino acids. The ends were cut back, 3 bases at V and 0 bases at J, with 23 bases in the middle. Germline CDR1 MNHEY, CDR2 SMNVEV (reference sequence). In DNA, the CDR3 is TGTGCCAGCAGTTTTGGCAATCGGGGGCCAGAAGCTTACCAAGAGACCCAGTACTTC. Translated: CASSFGNRGPEAYQETQYF.

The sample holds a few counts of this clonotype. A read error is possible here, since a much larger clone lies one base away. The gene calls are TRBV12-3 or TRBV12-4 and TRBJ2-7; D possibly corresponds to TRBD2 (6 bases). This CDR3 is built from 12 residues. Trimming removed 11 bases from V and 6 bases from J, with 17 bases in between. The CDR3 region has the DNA TGTGCCGCCACTATAGTGGGAGGCGAGCAGTACTTC. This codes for CAATIVGGEQYF.

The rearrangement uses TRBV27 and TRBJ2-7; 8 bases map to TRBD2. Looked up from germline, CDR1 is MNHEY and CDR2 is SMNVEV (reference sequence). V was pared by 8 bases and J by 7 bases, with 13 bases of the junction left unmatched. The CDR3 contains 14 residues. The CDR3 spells CASRTSGTLGEQYF. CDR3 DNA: TGTGCCAGCCGTACTAGCGGAACCCTCGGGGAGCAGTACTTC.